What follows is one TCR beta chain and its context. Its antigen is as yet unknown. The entry originates in a study of T cells after yellow fever vaccination. Findings and caveats of the study: Reappearing after the booster were most of the clones from primary vaccination (about 96% CD4, approximately 89% CD8).

From germline, CDR1 is LGHNA and CDR2 YSLEER. The CDR3 sequence is 17 residues long. Trimming took 0 bases from V and 2 from J, leaving 14 bases between them. TCRdb reanalysed the 5' RACE reads using MiXCR and keeps one entry per CDR3 protein. The sample contains a few hundred thousand distinct CDR3 sequences, around a tenth of which appear only once. The chain joins TRBV4-3 to TRBJ1-3; D is possibly TRBD1 (5 bases). The origin of this receptor is a man between 18 and 29 years old who received the YFV17D yellow fever vaccine. Sequenced here: PBMCs, sampled on the day of the first yellow fever vaccination. The CDR3 loop is CASSQEIYPGTGNTIYF. CDR3 DNA: TGCGCCAGCAGCCAAGAGATCTACCCAGGGACTGGAAACACCATATATTTT.